The 6 T cell receptor beta chains in this list originate from one sample, sequenced in a study of cytomegalovirus exposure and HLA in healthy donors (dated by TCRdb to between 2016 and 2019). Libraries were prepared through the immunoSEQ multiplex PCR assay. For the multiplex PCR, a mixture combining 60 forward primers for TCR Vbeta segments and 13 reverse primers for TCR Jbeta segments was used. This is the immuneACCESS table as TCRdb keeps it, with only in-frame sequences that have V and J called. A part of the clones is gone; compared with another copy, unresolved V genes explain less than half, and the rest is unexplained. Across this sample there are about 99,000 clones, with around 77% seen only once. About 3.5% of the sample belongs to the ten largest clones. The sample comprised PBMCs. The source is a man aged 40-49 years in good health and CMV-seronegative.

J is TRBJ2-5 and V is TRBV29-1; 8 bases fit TRBD1. The germline V gene encodes CDR1 SQVTM and CDR2 ANQGSEA. V dropped 7 bases and J dropped 2; count of bases not matched to a gene: 9. The CDR3 length is 14 residues. CDR3 coding DNA: TGCAGCGCAGAGACAGGGGATGGGCAAGAGACCCAGTACTTC. It yields the protein CSAETGDGQETQYF.

This clone showed up just a few times. The chain couples TRBV6-5 to TRBJ1-2; TRBD1 is a possible D gene (6 bases). Trimming took 8 bases from V and 7 from J, leaving 17 bases between them. Germline values: CDR1 MNHEY, CDR2 SVGAGI. There are 13 residues in the CDR3. This chain's CDR3 is CASRDPTGFGYTF. DNA of the CDR3: TGTGCCAGCCGAGACCCGACAGGCTTTGGCTACACCTTC.

CDR3 sequence (DNA): TGTGCCAGTGCGAGGGCGAACACCGGGGAGCTGTTTTTT. Residues: CASARANTGELFF. The rearrangement joins TRBV2 to TRBJ2-2; D perhaps matches TRBD2 (5 bases). The germline gives CDR1 SNHLY, CDR2 FYNNEI. V was trimmed by 9 bases and J by 0 bases, leaving 8 bases between them. The CDR3 loop spans 13 amino acids.

The V call is TRBV27, the J call TRBJ2-2; D might be TRBD1 (6 bases). Germline CDR1 and CDR2: MNHEY and SMNVEV (reference sequence). The V end lost 5 bases, the J end lost 6 bases, and 16 bases lay between the germline ends. The CDR3 extends over 15 amino acids. The CDR3, as DNA: TGTGCCAGCAGTGGGGACATTAGGCCTTCCGGGGAGCTGTTTTTT. It translates to CASSGDIRPSGELFF.

The rearrangement joins TRBV6-5 to TRBJ2-1, with 7 bases aligning to TRBD1. Trimming took 2 bases from V and 3 from J; bases not matched to a gene: 4. CDR1 is MNHEY, CDR2 SVGAGI, per germline. This CDR3 region has 15 residues. The CDR3 nucleotides are TGTGCCAGCAGTTACGTAGGACAGGTCTACAATGAGCAGTTCTTC. This translates into CASSYVGQVYNEQFF.

The chain joins TRBV28 to TRBJ1-6, with 12 bases lining up with TRBD1. In germline, CDR1 is MDHEN, CDR2 SYDVKM. CDR3 size: 16 residues. With V trimmed by 4 bases and J by 9 bases, 7 bases remained unmatched. This chain's CDR3 is CASSSRDRGPGSPLHF. Written as DNA, the CDR3 is TGTGCCAGCAGTTCCCGGGACAGGGGGCCGGGTTCACCCCTCCACTTT.